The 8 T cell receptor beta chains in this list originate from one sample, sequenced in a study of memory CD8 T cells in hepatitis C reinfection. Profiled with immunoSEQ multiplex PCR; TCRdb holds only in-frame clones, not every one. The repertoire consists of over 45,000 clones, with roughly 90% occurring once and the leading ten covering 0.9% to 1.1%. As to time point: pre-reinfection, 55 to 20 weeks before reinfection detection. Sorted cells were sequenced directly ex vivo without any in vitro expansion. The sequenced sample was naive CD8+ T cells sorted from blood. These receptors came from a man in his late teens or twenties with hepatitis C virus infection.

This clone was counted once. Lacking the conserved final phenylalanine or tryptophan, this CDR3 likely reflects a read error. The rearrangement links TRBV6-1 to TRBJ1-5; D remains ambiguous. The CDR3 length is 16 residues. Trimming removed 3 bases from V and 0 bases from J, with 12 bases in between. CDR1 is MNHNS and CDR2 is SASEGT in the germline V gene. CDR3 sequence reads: CASSDLEVYSNQPQHL. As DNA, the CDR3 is TGTGCCAGCAGTGATCTAGAAGTCTATAGCAATCAGCCCCAGCATCTT.

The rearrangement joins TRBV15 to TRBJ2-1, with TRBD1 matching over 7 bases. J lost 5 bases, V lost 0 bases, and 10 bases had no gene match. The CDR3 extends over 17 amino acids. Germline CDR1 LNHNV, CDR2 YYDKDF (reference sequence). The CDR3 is CATSRDRAGTANNEQFF. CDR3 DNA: TGTGCCACCAGCAGAGATCGAGCCGGGACAGCCAACAATGAGCAGTTCTTC.

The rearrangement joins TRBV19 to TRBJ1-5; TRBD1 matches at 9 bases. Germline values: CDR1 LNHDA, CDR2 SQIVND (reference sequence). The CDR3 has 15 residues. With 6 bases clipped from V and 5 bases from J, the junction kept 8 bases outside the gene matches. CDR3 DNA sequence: TGTGCCAGTAGCACGACAGGGGGGGCCCATCAGCCCCAGCATTTT. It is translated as CASSTTGGAHQPQHF.

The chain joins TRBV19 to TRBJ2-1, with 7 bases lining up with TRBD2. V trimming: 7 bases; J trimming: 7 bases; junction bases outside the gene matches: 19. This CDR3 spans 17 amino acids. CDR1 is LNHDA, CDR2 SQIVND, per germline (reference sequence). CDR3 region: CASNGHLGDYGPNEQFF. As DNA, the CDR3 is TGTGCCAGTAATGGGCACCTAGGGGACTACGGGCCTAATGAGCAGTTCTTC.

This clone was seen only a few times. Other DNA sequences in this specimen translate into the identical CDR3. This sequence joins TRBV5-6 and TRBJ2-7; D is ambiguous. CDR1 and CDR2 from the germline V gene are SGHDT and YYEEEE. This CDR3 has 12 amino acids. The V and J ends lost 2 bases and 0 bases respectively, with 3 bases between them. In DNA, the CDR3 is TGTGCCAGCAGCTTCAGCTCCTACGAGCAGTACTTC. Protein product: CASSFSSYEQYF.

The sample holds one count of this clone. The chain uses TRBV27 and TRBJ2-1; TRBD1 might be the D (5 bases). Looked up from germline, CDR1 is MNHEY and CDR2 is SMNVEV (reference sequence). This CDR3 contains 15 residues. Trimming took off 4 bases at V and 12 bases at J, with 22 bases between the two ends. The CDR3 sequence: CASSSSLTRDTGQFF. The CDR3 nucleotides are TGTGCCAGCAGTTCCAGCCTAACCAGGGATACCGGGCAGTTCTTC.

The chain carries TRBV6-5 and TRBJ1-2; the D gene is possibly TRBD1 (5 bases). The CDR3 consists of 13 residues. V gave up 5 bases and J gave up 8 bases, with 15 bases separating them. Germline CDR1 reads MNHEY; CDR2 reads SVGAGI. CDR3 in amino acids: CASSVMSGYGYTF. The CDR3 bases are TGTGCCAGCAGTGTGATGTCAGGGTACGGCTACACCTTC.

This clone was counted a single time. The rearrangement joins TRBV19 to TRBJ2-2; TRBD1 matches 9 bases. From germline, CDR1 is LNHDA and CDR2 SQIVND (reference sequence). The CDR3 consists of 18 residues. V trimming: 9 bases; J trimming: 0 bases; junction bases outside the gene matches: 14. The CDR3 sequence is CASQSYLDRGTNTGELFF. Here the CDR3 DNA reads TGTGCCAGCCAATCATACCTGGACAGGGGAACGAACACCGGGGAGCTGTTTTTT.